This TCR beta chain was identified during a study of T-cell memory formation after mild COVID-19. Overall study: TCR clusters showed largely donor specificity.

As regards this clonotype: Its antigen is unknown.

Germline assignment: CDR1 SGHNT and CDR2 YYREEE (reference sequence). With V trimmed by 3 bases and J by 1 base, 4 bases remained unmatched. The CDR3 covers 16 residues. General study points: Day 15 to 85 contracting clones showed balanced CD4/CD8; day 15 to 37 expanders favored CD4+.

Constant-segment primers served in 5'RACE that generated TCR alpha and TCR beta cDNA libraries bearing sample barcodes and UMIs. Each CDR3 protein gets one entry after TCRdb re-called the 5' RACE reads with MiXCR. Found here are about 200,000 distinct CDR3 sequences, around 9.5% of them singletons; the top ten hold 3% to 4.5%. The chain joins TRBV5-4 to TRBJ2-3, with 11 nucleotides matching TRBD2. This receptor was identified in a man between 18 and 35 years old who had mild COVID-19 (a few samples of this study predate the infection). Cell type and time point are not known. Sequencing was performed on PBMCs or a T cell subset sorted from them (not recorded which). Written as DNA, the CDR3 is TGTGCCAGCAGCTCACGACTAGCGGGACGCACAGATACGCAGTATTTT. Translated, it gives CASSSRLAGRTDTQYF.